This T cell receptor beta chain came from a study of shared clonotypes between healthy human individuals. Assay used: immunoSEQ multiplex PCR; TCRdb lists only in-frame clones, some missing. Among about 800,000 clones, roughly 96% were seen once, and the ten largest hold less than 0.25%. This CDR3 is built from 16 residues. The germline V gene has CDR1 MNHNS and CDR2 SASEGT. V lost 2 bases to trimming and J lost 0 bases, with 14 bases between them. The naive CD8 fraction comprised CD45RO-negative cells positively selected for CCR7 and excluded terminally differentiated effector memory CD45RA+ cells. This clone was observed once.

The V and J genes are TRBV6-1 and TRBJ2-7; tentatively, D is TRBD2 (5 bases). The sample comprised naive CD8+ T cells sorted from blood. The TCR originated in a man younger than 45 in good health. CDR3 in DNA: TGTGCCAGCAGTGAATTAGAGGGATGGGCCTCCTACGAGCAGTACTTC. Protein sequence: CASSELEGWASYEQYF.